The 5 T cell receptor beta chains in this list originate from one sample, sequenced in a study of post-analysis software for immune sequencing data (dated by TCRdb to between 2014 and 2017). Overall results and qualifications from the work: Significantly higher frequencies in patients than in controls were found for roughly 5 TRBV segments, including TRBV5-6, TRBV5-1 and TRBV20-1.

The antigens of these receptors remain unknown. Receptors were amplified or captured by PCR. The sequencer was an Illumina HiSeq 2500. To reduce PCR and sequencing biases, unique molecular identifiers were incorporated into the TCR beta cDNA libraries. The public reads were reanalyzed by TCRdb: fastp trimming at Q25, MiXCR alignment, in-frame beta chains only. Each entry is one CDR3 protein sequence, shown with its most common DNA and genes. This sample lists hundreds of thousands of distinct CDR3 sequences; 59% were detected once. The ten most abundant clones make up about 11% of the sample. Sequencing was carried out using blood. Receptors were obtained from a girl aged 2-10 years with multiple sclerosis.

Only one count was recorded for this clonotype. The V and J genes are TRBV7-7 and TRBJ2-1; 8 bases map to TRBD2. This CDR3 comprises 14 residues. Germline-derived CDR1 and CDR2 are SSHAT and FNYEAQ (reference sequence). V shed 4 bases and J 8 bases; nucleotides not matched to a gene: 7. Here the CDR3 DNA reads TGTGCCAGCAGCTCACCGGGAGCGGGGGATGAGCAGTTCTTC. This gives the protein CASSSPGAGDEQFF.

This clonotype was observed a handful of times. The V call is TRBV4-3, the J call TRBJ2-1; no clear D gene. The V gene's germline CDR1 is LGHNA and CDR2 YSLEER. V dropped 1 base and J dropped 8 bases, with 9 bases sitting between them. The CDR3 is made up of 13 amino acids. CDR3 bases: TGCGCCAGCAGCCAAGCTCAGATCTATGAGCAGTTCTTC. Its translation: CASSQAQIYEQFF.

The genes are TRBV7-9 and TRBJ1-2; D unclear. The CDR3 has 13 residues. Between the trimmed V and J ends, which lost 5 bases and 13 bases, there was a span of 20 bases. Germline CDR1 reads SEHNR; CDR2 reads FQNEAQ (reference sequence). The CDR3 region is CASSQEPNRTSTF. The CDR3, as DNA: TGTGCCAGCAGCCAAGAACCTAATCGGACCTCCACCTTC.

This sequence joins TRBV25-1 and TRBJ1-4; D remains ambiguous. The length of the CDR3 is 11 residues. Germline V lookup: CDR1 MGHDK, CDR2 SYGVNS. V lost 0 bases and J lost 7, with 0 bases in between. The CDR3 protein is CASSEYEKLFF. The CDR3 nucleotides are TGTGCCAGCAGTGAATATGAAAAACTGTTTTTT.

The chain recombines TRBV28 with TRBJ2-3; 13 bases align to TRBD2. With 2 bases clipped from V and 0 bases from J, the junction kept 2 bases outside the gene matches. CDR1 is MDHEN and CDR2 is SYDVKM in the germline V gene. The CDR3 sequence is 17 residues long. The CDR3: CASSLQGLAGSTDTQYF. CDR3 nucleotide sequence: TGTGCCAGCAGTTTACAGGGACTAGCGGGGAGCACAGATACGCAGTATTTT.